This TCR beta chain was captured by sequencing in a study of blood T cell repertoires in COVID-19. Looking at the study overall: Italy, Spain and the United States were the sources of the convalescent and acute COVID-19 samples.

Per the original methods: How many nucleated cells were present was estimated from reference gene primer amplification. The data were produced by immunoSEQ multiplex PCR, yet TCRdb's version contains in-frame clones alone and is incomplete. That table furnishes V, J and clone size, whereas the DNA furnished D and trimming. The sample records some 110,000 clones, roughly 85% being singletons. Germline values: CDR1 MDHEN, CDR2 SYDVKM. Trimming took off 2 bases at V and 4 bases at J, with 10 bases between the two ends. This CDR3 has 14 amino acids. Specimen: peripheral blood. The rearrangement links TRBV28 to TRBJ2-3; TRBD2 might be the D (6 bases). The TCR was taken from a man aged 40-50 years with acute or convalescent COVID-19. The CDR3 DNA reads as TGTGCCAGCAGTTTAGGGACTGGGTCAGATACGCAGTATTTT. This sequence encodes CASSLGTGSDTQYF.